This passage covers 28 T cell receptor beta chains from one sample sequenced in a study of blood T cell repertoires in COVID-19. Only in-frame clones appear in the TCRdb table, and some are missing; sequencing was by immunoSEQ multiplex PCR. The sample lists 350,000 to 400,000 clones; 85% to 90% were seen once. The specimen was PBMCs or T cells enriched from blood (not recorded which). Receptors were obtained from a woman in her 30s who had recovered from COVID-19.

This clone was seen just once. V and J are TRBV30 and TRBJ1-2; D gene uncertain. Germline values: CDR1 GTSNPN, CDR2 SVGIG (reference sequence). The CDR3 length is 14 residues. The ends were cut back, 1 base at V and 8 bases at J, with 17 bases in the middle. The CDR3 spells CAWSAGRSAGGYTF. In DNA form, the CDR3 reads TGTGCCTGGAGTGCCGGGAGAAGCGCGGGAGGCTACACCTTC.

The V and J genes are TRBV3-1 (or the pseudogene TRBV3-2) and TRBJ1-5; D possibly corresponds to TRBD1 (5 bases). Germline V gives CDR1 LGHDT, CDR2 YNNKEL (reference sequence). Trimming stripped 5 bases from V and 7 bases from J, with 15 bases between. The CDR3 runs to 14 residues. As DNA, the CDR3 is TGTGCCAGCAGCTCTCGTGGAGGGGAACAGCCCCAGCATTTT. It translates to CASSSRGGEQPQHF.

The sample holds one count of this clone. The chain joins TRBV3-1 (or the pseudogene TRBV3-2) to TRBJ1-4; TRBD1 agrees at 9 bases. J was trimmed by 8 bases and V by 1 base; bases with no gene match: 8. CDR1 and CDR2 (germline): LGHDT, YNNKEL (reference sequence). CDR3 length: 16 amino acids. For the CDR3, the DNA is TGTGCCAGCAGCCAAGCAGTAGACAGGGGGAGAGAAAAACTGTTTTTT. It is translated as CASSQAVDRGREKLFF.

The chain recombines TRBV19 with TRBJ1-1; D remains unclear. The germline gives CDR1 LNHDA, CDR2 SQIVND (reference sequence). V lost 7 bases and J lost 0, with 9 bases in between. This CDR3 has 13 amino acids. The CDR3: CASNRGLNTEAFF. Written as DNA, the CDR3 is TGTGCCAGTAATCGGGGATTGAACACTGAAGCTTTCTTT.

The chain carries TRBV21-1 and TRBJ2-2; TRBD1 was called by the table and not checked on the DNA. TRBV21-1 has pseudogene status. The CDR3 spans 16 residues. CDR3 sequence (DNA): TGTGCCAGCAGCAAAGGTCTCGCAGGTGACACCGGGGAGCTGTTTTTT. As protein: CASSKGLAGDTGELFF.

Here the CDR3 reads CASSLNKGKSEKLFF. Here the CDR3 DNA reads TGTGCCAGCAGTTTAAATAAGGGGAAATCGGAAAAACTGTTTTTT. The rearrangement uses TRBV27 and TRBJ1-4, with a weak D call TRBD1 (5 bases). Trimming removed 2 bases at V and 8 bases at J, with 15 bases between. The CDR3 spans 15 residues. Germline CDR1 MNHEY, CDR2 SMNVEV (reference sequence).

The V gene is TRBV5-1, the J gene TRBJ2-7; D perhaps matches TRBD2 (8 bases). The germline CDR1 and CDR2 sequences are SGHRS and YFSETQ. The CDR3 extends over 17 amino acids. V lost 7 bases, J lost 5 bases, and 28 bases lay in between. CDR3 sequence: CASGRTGGLAGVDEQYF. For the CDR3, the DNA is TGCGCCAGCGGCCGGACAGGAGGGCTAGCGGGTGTGGACGAGCAGTACTTC.

This chain uses TRBV6-4 with TRBJ2-1; D gene uncertain. The CDR3 extends over 15 amino acids. Germline V gives CDR1 MRHNA, CDR2 SNTAGT. With 5 bases removed from V and 6 bases from J, the gap between germline ends came to 17 bases. In nucleotides, the CDR3 is TGTGCCAGCAGTAACTTCTCGGAACCAGGCAATGAGCAGTTCTTC. This encodes CASSNFSEPGNEQFF.

The chain joins TRBV9 to TRBJ1-1; D might be TRBD1 (6 bases). This CDR3 has 17 amino acids. Trimming left V 4 bases short and J 3 bases short, with 22 bases between. Germline CDR1 reads SGDLS; CDR2 reads YYNGEE. This chain's CDR3 is CASSSEVGGNGDTEAFF. Here the CDR3 DNA reads TGTGCCAGCAGCTCTGAGGTAGGGGGAAATGGGGACACTGAAGCTTTCTTT. Full variable domain (remainder filled in from reference TRBV9 and TRBJ1-1): DSGVTQTPKHLITATGQRVTLRCSPRSGDLSVYWYQQSLDQGLQFLIQYYNGEERAKGNILERFSAQQFPDLHSELNLSSLELGDSALYFCASSSEVGGNGDTEAFFGQGTRLTVV.

The rearrangement joins TRBV11-2 to TRBJ2-7; 10 positions match TRBD1. Trimming cost V 7 bases and J 5 bases; bases outside gene matches: 8. The CDR3 contains 14 residues. Germline V gene sequence: CDR1 SGHAT, CDR2 FQNNGV. Written as DNA, the CDR3 is TGTGCCAGCACCAGGACAGGGGGAATCCACGAGCAGTACTTC. Translating gives CASTRTGGIHEQYF. Complete variable domain (other parts from reference TRBV11-2 and TRBJ2-7): EAGVAQSPRYKIIEKRQSVAFWCNPISGHATLYWYQQILGQGPKLLIQFQNNGVVDDSQLPKDRFSAERLKGVDSTLKIQPAKLEDSAVYLCASTRTGGIHEQYFGPGTRLTVT.

This clone has at least ten counts. The chain uses TRBV18 and TRBJ2-5, with 7 nucleotides matching TRBD1. This CDR3 spans 14 amino acids. Germline CDR1 reads KGHSH; CDR2 reads LQKENI. The V gene end was trimmed by 3 bases and the J gene end by 2 bases; junction bases not matched to a gene: 3. CDR3 in DNA: TGTGCCAGCTCACCCGGGACAGAGCAAGAGACCCAGTACTTC. Translating gives CASSPGTEQETQYF.

The chain uses TRBV19 and TRBJ2-7, with TRBD2 as a possible D gene (6 bases). The CDR3 runs 16 residues. CDR1 is LNHDA, CDR2 SQIVND, per germline (reference sequence). V was cut by 3 bases and J by 2 bases, with 17 bases left in between. CDR3 residues: CASSIGRGGVAYEQYF. CDR3 DNA: TGTGCCAGTAGTATTGGGCGCGGCGGGGTCGCCTACGAGCAGTACTTC.

This clone was seen only once. The CDR3 DNA sequence: TGTGCCAGCGATAGACAGGGGTTTTACGAGCAGTACTTC. Protein product: CASDRQGFYEQYF. The chain uses TRBV7-9 and TRBJ2-7; 8 bases line up with TRBD1. V lost 8 bases and J lost 4; bases outside the gene matches: 7. The germline V gene encodes CDR1 SEHNR and CDR2 FQNEAQ (reference sequence). CDR3 length equals 13 residues.

The chain carries TRBV7-2 and TRBJ2-2; no reliable D call. CDR1 is SGHTA, CDR2 FQGNSA, per germline. V lost 1 base to trimming and J lost 1 base, with 4 bases between them. This CDR3 spans 14 amino acids. The CDR3 region has the DNA TGTGCCAGCAGCTTAGGAGGGAACACCGGGGAGCTGTTTTTT. Its protein is CASSLGGNTGELFF.

V is TRBV7-2 and J is TRBJ1-5, with 7 bases identical to TRBD1. Per the germline V gene, CDR1 is SGHTA and CDR2 is FQGNSA. CDR3 length: 14 residues. The junction had 6 bases not matched to a gene; V was cut back by 8 bases and J by 2 bases. Here the CDR3 reads CASCEGTGNQPQHF. The DNA for the CDR3 is TGTGCCAGCTGCGAAGGGACAGGCAATCAGCCCCAGCATTTT.

The rearrangement uses TRBV12-3 or TRBV12-4 and TRBJ2-5; 8 bases line up with TRBD1. J was trimmed by 14 bases and V by 5 bases; bases with no gene match: 7. This CDR3 is built from 11 residues. The CDR3 sequence: CASSTDRASYF. CDR3 bases: TGTGCCAGCAGTACGGACAGGGCTTCCTACTTC.

The chain couples TRBV19 to TRBJ2-3, with 8 nucleotides matching TRBD1. Trimming took 10 bases from V and 0 from J; bases not matched to a gene: 6. The CDR3 covers 14 residues. Per germline, CDR1 LNHDA and CDR2 SQIVND (reference sequence). The CDR3 region is CATSHRGSTDTQYF. In DNA, the CDR3 is TGTGCCACAAGTCACAGGGGGAGCACAGATACGCAGTATTTT.

The CDR3 here is CASRRTASFSGNTIYF. CDR3 in DNA: TGTGCCAGCCGACGGACAGCCTCGTTTTCTGGAAACACCATATATTTT. V gene TRBV19 combines with J gene TRBJ1-3; a possible D gene is TRBD1 (6 bases). CDR1 is LNHDA, CDR2 SQIVND, per germline (reference sequence). The CDR3 runs 16 residues. V gave up 9 bases and J gave up 1 base, with 19 bases separating them.

V gene TRBV11-3 combines with J gene TRBJ1-4; no definite D call. V was shortened by 4 bases and J by 5 bases, with 14 bases between the two germline ends. This CDR3 is 15 amino acids long. CDR1 is SGHNT and CDR2 is YENEEA in the germline V gene. CDR3 sequence reads: CASSSLYTENEKLFF. The CDR3 coding sequence is TGTGCCAGCAGCTCCCTTTATACCGAGAATGAAAAACTGTTTTTT. Drawing the rest from reference TRBV11-3 and TRBJ1-4, the complete variable domain is EAGVVQSPRYKIIEKKQPVAFWCNPISGHNTLYWYLQNLGQGPELLIRYENEEAVDDSQLPKDRFSAERLKGVDSTLKIQPAELGDSAVYLCASSSLYTENEKLFFGSGTQLSVL.

The J gene is TRBJ1-3, the V gene TRBV30, with D tentatively TRBD1 (6 bases). The CDR3 has 13 residues. Germline V CDR1 and CDR2: GTSNPN, SVGIG (reference sequence). Trimming pared 2 bases from V and 4 bases from J, leaving 9 bases between. For the CDR3, the DNA is TGTGCCTGGAGTAGGGGGAACGGAAACACCATATATTTT. Its translation is CAWSRGNGNTIYF.

The J gene is TRBJ1-1, the V gene TRBV3-1 (or the pseudogene TRBV3-2); the match to TRBD1 covers 7 bases. In germline, CDR1 is LGHDT, CDR2 YNNKEL (reference sequence). The CDR3 length is 12 residues. J lost 10 bases, V lost 2 bases, and 4 bases had no gene match. The CDR3 reads CASSQRGRGAFF. Written as DNA, the CDR3 is TGTGCCAGCAGCCAAAGGGGGCGCGGAGCTTTCTTT.

The chain links TRBV12-3 or TRBV12-4 to TRBJ2-7, with D possibly being TRBD1 (6 bases). CDR3 length: 12 amino acids. V lost 6 bases and J 6 bases, leaving 12 bases between the germline ends. The CDR3 DNA sequence: TGTGCCAGCAGAGCCACAGGGCTCGAGCAGTACTTC. It is translated as CASRATGLEQYF.

This chain joins TRBV9 and TRBJ1-2, with TRBD1 identical over 10 bases. Per the germline V gene, CDR1 is SGDLS and CDR2 is YYNGEE. The CDR3 runs 19 residues. The trim removed 3 bases at V and 4 bases at J, leaving 18 bases unmatched. The CDR3 DNA reads TGTGCCAGCAGCGGACTAGACAGGGGGCAGCTGTGGGAGGCCTATGGCTACACCTTC. Protein product: CASSGLDRGQLWEAYGYTF.

This clone was observed a handful of times. The chain couples TRBV5-1 to TRBJ1-1, with a possible D match to TRBD1 (5 bases). Germline V gene sequence: CDR1 SGHRS, CDR2 YFSETQ. The V and J ends lost 4 bases and 0 bases respectively, with 10 bases between them. This CDR3 region has 14 residues. CDR3 DNA sequence: TGCGCCAGCAGCGGGACTGGAATGAACACTGAAGCTTTCTTT. Translation gives CASSGTGMNTEAFF.

The CDR3 bases are TGTGCCAGCAGTTTATTTGCTAATCGTCAGCCCCAGCATTTT. Its translation is CASSLFANRQPQHF. The chain recombines TRBV27 with TRBJ1-5; D is undetermined. This CDR3 region has 14 residues. Per the germline V gene, CDR1 is MNHEY and CDR2 is SMNVEV (reference sequence). V was pared by 1 base and J by 6 bases, with 10 bases between.

The V gene is TRBV5-1, the J gene TRBJ1-1; D ambiguous. CDR3 length: 14 residues. Trimming left V 2 bases short and J 7 bases short, with 15 bases between. The germline V gene encodes CDR1 SGHRS and CDR2 YFSETQ. The DNA for the CDR3 is TGCGCCAGCAGCTTAGCAGGCCGCGACATTGAAGCTTTCTTT. Residues: CASSLAGRDIEAFF.

V is TRBV6-5 and J is TRBJ1-3, with D hard to call. V lost 2 bases, J lost 8 bases, and 10 bases lay in between. The germline V gene encodes CDR1 MNHEY and CDR2 SVGAGI. The CDR3 consists of 13 residues. The CDR3 reads CASSYGLGDTIYF. In DNA form, the CDR3 reads TGTGCCAGCAGTTACGGCCTCGGGGACACCATATATTTT.

This chain joins TRBV6-5 and TRBJ1-2; 8 bases agree with TRBD1. V was clipped by 6 bases and J by 7 bases; unmatched bases: 13. Germline V CDR1 and CDR2: MNHEY, SVGAGI. CDR3 length equals 15 residues. The CDR3: CASSRELRGQGGYTF. CDR3 coding DNA: TGTGCCAGCAGCAGAGAACTCAGGGGGCAAGGTGGCTACACCTTC.